The source of this T cell receptor (beta chain) is a study of T cell responses to AZD1222 COVID-19 vaccine. Study findings and constraints: With dominance at 160-218 and 743-854, vaccine-associated CD4 TCRs spanned spike. AZD1222 recipients seropositive at baseline numbered only five to seven. Repertoires were obtained only post-peak T cell response.

Germline lookup yields CDR1 WSHSY and CDR2 SAAADI. The ends were cut back, 6 bases at V and 0 bases at J, with 14 bases in the middle. The CDR3 is made up of 16 amino acids. A note on this clone: The antigen is unknown.

Sequenced by immunoSEQ multiplex PCR; TCRdb stores in-frame clones only, minus some. The sample has some 180,000 clones, around 90% seen once. This chain uses TRBV10-2 with TRBJ2-2; no clear D. The sequenced sample was peripheral blood, obtained 28 days after the second dose of the MenACWY control vaccine. The source of this sequence is an adult who received the MenACWY meningococcal vaccine as a control. CDR3 residues: CASSDFRETNTGELFF. The CDR3 coding sequence is TGCGCCAGCAGCGACTTTCGCGAGACGAACACCGGGGAGCTGTTTTTT.